Each of the 12 T cell receptor beta chains below was sequenced from the same sample in a study of beta chain features in type 1 diabetes. Expressed TCRB transcripts were sequenced after all isolated RNA was converted to cDNA. The protocol was immunoSEQ multiplex PCR, while the TCRdb copy is restricted to in-frame clones and leaves out a portion. This table has 600,000 to 750,000 clones, roughly an eighth appearing once. Study findings and constraints: In all four CD4+ subsets, TCRB CDR3 length was significantly, moderately reduced in type 1 diabetes.

Their cognate antigens are unknown. Sample: naive CD4+ T cells from blood. These receptors all stem from a man aged 30 to 39 with type 1 diabetes.

CDR3 nucleotides: TGTGCCAGCAGCTTCCCCAAATCGACGGGAGACTACGAGCAGTACTTC. This codes for CASSFPKSTGDYEQYF. The rearrangement uses TRBV7-3 and TRBJ2-7, with a possible D match to TRBD2 (6 bases). This CDR3 is 16 amino acids long. V lost 3 bases and J 3 bases, leaving 18 bases between the germline ends. Germline V CDR1 and CDR2: SGHTA, FQGTGA. The whole variable domain, filled in from reference TRBV7-3 and TRBJ2-7, reads GAGVSQTPSNKVTEKGKYVELRCDPISGHTALYWYRQSLGQGPEFLIYFQGTGAADDSGLPNDRFFAVRPEGSVSTLKIQRTERGDSAVYLCASSFPKSTGDYEQYFGPGTRLTVT.

This CDR3 is CASSLAQGGQPQHF. Here the CDR3 DNA reads TGCGCCAGCAGTCTAGCACAGGGTGGCCAGCCCCAGCATTTT. V usage is TRBV4-3 and J usage is TRBJ1-5; perhaps TRBD1 as D (6 bases). There are 14 residues in the CDR3. V was cut by 6 bases and J by 7 bases, with 16 bases left in between. Germline lookup yields CDR1 LGHNA and CDR2 YSLEER.

This clone has just a few counts. V usage is TRBV13 and J usage is TRBJ2-7; the D gene is possibly TRBD1 (6 bases). Germline loops: CDR1 PRHDT, CDR2 FYEKMQ (reference sequence). The CDR3 is 15 residues long. Trimming cost V 4 bases and J 3 bases, with 16 bases left between them. This CDR3 is CASSSPTDSSYEQYF. CDR3 nucleotides: TGTGCCAGCAGCTCACCCACGGACAGCAGCTACGAGCAGTACTTC.

The CDR3 sequence is CASSPSSGGFHEQFF. The CDR3, as DNA: TGTGCCAGCAGCCCCTCTAGCGGGGGTTTTCATGAGCAGTTCTTC. V and J are TRBV7-8 and TRBJ2-1; 10 positions agree with TRBD2. This CDR3 region has 15 residues. The V and J ends lost 5 bases and 8 bases, in that order; junction bases with no gene match: 9. Germline lookup yields CDR1 SGHVS and CDR2 FQNEAQ.

The rearrangement joins TRBV5-1 to TRBJ2-5, with 10 bases matching TRBD2. The V gene's germline CDR1 is SGHRS and CDR2 YFSETQ. The CDR3 is 17 amino acids. J gave up 2 bases and V 1 base, and 8 bases lay outside the gene matches. The DNA of the CDR3 is TGCGCCAGCAGCTTGCCCAGACTAGCGGGCAAACAAGAGACCCAGTACTTC. Translation gives CASSLPRLAGKQETQYF.

V gene TRBV6-5 combines with J gene TRBJ1-1, with no clear D. V shed 4 bases and J shed 10 bases, with 16 bases lying between them. The CDR3 runs 13 residues. The germline CDR1 and CDR2 sequences are MNHEY and SVGAGI. This chain's CDR3 is CASSLDPSVGAFF. In DNA, the CDR3 is TGTGCCAGCAGTTTGGACCCGTCCGTGGGAGCTTTCTTT.

This clone was seen only a few times. The chain employs TRBV18 and TRBJ1-2, with D possibly matching TRBD1 (6 bases). CDR3 length: 15 residues. In germline, CDR1 is KGHSH, CDR2 LQKENI. The V and J ends lost 3 bases and 5 bases respectively, with 16 bases between them. CDR3 nucleotide sequence: TGTGCCAGCTCACCCGGAACAGGGTCGTATTATGGCTACACCTTC. Its translation is CASSPGTGSYYGYTF.

This clone appeared a few times. The chain uses TRBV28 and TRBJ2-2, with TRBD2 matching over 8 bases. With 6 bases clipped from V and 6 bases from J, the junction kept 6 bases outside the gene matches. The CDR3 loop spans 14 amino acids. Germline-derived CDR1 and CDR2 are MDHEN and SYDVKM. The CDR3 loop reads CASRFSGVPGELFF. The CDR3, as DNA: TGTGCCAGCAGATTTAGCGGGGTCCCCGGGGAGCTGTTTTTT.

As regards this clone: One end of the junction fails to match germline, which may point to a read error. The V call is TRBV18, the J call TRBJ1-5; the D is unclear. This CDR3 is 12 amino acids long. CDR1 is KGHSH and CDR2 is LQKENI in the germline V gene. The CDR3, as DNA: TGTGCCAGCTCTACGTCCCGGGAGCCATCCTCGTGG. Its protein is CASSTSREPSSW.

Notes on this clone: At the DNA level, this CDR3 is encoded by other sequences in the same sample as well. The chain is built from TRBV6-1 and TRBJ2-5; D uncertain. Germline loops: CDR1 MNHNS, CDR2 SASEGT. This CDR3 has 12 residues. V dropped 0 bases and J dropped 5 bases, with 4 bases sitting between them. The CDR3 here is CASSEARETQYF. CDR3 nucleotide sequence: TGTGCCAGCAGTGAAGCGCGGGAGACCCAGTACTTC.

This clone has a handful of counts. The chain carries TRBV5-4 and TRBJ2-3; D is possibly TRBD1 or TRBD2 (5 bases each). This CDR3 spans 13 amino acids. In germline, CDR1 is SGHNT, CDR2 YYREEE (reference sequence). V was clipped by 3 bases and J by 1 base, with 6 bases between them. CDR3 protein: CASSWDRTDTQYF. For the CDR3, the DNA is TGTGCCAGCAGCTGGGACCGCACAGATACGCAGTATTTT.

This clone was counted a few times. The chain carries TRBV6-4 and TRBJ1-2, with TRBD1 matching 8 bases. The CDR3 totals 14 residues. Losses at the gene ends were 7 bases for V and 3 bases for J; bases not matched to a gene: 7. Per the germline V gene, CDR1 is MRHNA and CDR2 is SNTAGT. CDR3 in amino acids: CASNPGTGDYGYTF. As DNA, the CDR3 is TGTGCCAGCAACCCCGGGACAGGAGACTATGGCTACACCTTC.